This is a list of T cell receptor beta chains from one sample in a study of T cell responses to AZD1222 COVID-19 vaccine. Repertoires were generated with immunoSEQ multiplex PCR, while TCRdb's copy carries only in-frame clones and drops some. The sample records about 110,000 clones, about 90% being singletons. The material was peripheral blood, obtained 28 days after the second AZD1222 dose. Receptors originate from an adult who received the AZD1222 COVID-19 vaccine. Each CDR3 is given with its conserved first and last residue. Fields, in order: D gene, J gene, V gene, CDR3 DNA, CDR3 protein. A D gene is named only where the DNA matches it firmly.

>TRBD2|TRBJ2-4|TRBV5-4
TGTGCCAGCAGCTTTAGAGCGGGAGGACTAGCCAAAAACATTCAGTACTTC
CASSFRAGGLAKNIQYF
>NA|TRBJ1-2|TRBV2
TGTGCCAGCATGGGGCAGGATGGCTACACCTTC
CASMGQDGYTF
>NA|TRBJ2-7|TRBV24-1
TGTGCCACCAGTGATCCGGACAGTTACGAGCAGTACTTC
CATSDPDSYEQYF
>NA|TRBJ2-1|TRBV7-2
TGTGCCAGCAGCTTAGCCGGGCCCTATGAGCAGTTCTTC
CASSLAGPYEQFF
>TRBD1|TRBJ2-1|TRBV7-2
TGTGCCAGCAGCCTAACGACAGGGGCCTACAATGAGCAGTTCTTC
CASSLTTGAYNEQFF
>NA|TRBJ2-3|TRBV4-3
TGCGCCAGCAGCCAAAGACATGGGTGGGGCGGTAGCACAGATACGCAGTATTTT
CASSQRHGWGGSTDTQYF
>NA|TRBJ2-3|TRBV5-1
TGCGCCAGCAGCTTGGAACCAGGGGTCGGCACAGATACGCAGTATTTT
CASSLEPGVGTDTQYF
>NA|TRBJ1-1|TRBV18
TGTGCCAGCTCACCCGCCTCGAACACTGAAGCTTTCTTT
CASSPASNTEAFF
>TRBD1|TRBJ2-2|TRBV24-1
TGTGCCACCAGACGTAGAGCCGAGAGACTGGCGGGGACAGGGGACACCGGGGAGCTGTTTTTT
CATRRRAERLAGTGDTGELFF
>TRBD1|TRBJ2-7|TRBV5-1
TGCGCCAGCAGCTTGATACTTTCGCCGACAGGGGGATACGAGCAGTACTTC
CASSLILSPTGGYEQYF
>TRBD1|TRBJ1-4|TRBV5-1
TGCGCCAGCAGCTTGGCCGGGGACAGCAATGAAAAACTGTTTTTT
CASSLAGDSNEKLFF
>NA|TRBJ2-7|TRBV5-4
TGTGCCAGCACCCCCAGGGGAGAATCCTACGAGCAGTACTTC
CASTPRGESYEQYF
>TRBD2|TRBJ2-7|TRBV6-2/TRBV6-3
TGTGCCAGCAGTTACATCCGGGACTACCTCTACGAGCAGTACTTC
CASSYIRDYLYEQYF
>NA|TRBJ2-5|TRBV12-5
TGTGCTAGTGGTTTGCAAGAGGAGACCCAGTACTTC
CASGLQEETQYF